The clone carrying this TCR beta chain has more than one count but fewer than ten. As yet, its antigen is unknown. Clinicians made diagnoses from clinical symptoms, serum thyroxine, TRAb, thyroid ultrasound and orbital computed tomography. The authors amplified TCR beta CDR3 regions from RNA transcripts. Second-round multiplex PCR came after a first-round RT-PCR that employed HTBI primers. Using its own MiXCR run on the multiplex PCR reads, TCRdb lists one record per CDR3 protein. The sample includes hundreds of thousands of distinct CDR3 sequences, 20% to 25% of them seen just once. This CDR3 has 13 amino acids. The germline CDR1 and CDR2 sequences are KGHSH and LQKENI. V was shortened by 0 bases and J by 6 bases, with 9 bases between the two germline ends. This sample is drawn from a study of Graves' ophthalmopathy and Graves' hyperthyroidism. Study information: Upon initial diagnosis and before any treatment, peripheral blood was collected.

General study results and limits: Using 13 signatures, a model distinguished ophthalmopathy from stable hyperthyroidism, reaching around 87% sensitivity and roughly 80% specificity.

This clonotype was obtained from a woman aged 18-29 years with stable Graves' hyperthyroidism. The V and J genes are TRBV18 and TRBJ2-7; possible D gene TRBD1, 5 bases. The sample was peripheral blood. The CDR3 nucleotides read TGTGCCAGCTCACCACCGTCAGGGCGCGAGCAGTACTTC. It codes for CASSPPSGREQYF.